What follows is one T cell receptor (beta chain) and its context. This clonotype was seen ten or more times. The antigen this receptor binds is unknown. One base away there is no much larger clone; base qualities are not given. The source of the sample is a study of molecular identifiers for immune sequencing clone quantification (dated by TCRdb to between 2018 and 2020). General notes on the study: For a replicate experiment, RNA from approximately 20,000 or 100,000 naive CD8 T cells was divided into five aliquots, and four of the five aliquots were sequenced. CD8 T cells were used in a methods study to benchmark molecular-identifier clustering-based TCR repertoire sequencing (MIDCIRS) and TCR RNA copy counting.

Per the germline V gene, KGHDR is the CDR1 and SFDVKD is the CDR2. The CDR3 sequence holds 13 residues, the cysteine and phenylalanine included. Left in the record is the CDR3 DNA by itself, 39 bases read in frame from the first base. Relative to germline, V is 9 bases shorter and J is 3 bases shorter, with 14 bases between their ends. General findings and caveats noted by the study authors: Modeling estimated about three recovered TCR RNA copies per cell, compared with about ten by digital PCR, which implies roughly 27% capture efficiency. Highly expanded clone sizes could be underestimated if identical TCR molecules share a barcode. The naive libraries included spiked-in Jurkat TCR RNA (about nine copies' worth), and this RNA is not part of the donor repertoire. Without barcode sub-clustering, chimeric consensus sequences inflated TCR diversity; chimeras reached as high as 47%. In CMV-specific effector cells, over 98% of molecules were held by clones above 20 RNA copies, whereas under 1% of molecules were held by such clones in naive cells. A single cell's worth of spiked-in Jurkat TCR RNA was reported detectable even among around 1 million naive CD8 T cells.

Libraries of naive CD8 T cells were built from around 20,000 to 1,000,000 sorted cells, with 10%, 30% or 50% of the purified RNA used. Naive CD8 T cells were FACS-sorted as CD8+CD4-CCR7+CD45RA+ on a BD FACSAria II into RLT Plus buffer. To test detection sensitivity, Jurkat RNA equal to some 11 TCR copies was added to samples of roughly 18,000-1,000,000 naive CD8 T cells. CD8 T cells were enriched using RosetteSep CD8+ T Cell Enrichment Cocktail and Ficoll-Paque, and the enriched cells then underwent ACK red cell lysis. The library was prepared using PCR. For sequencing, an Illumina HiSeq 4000 was employed. Bulk TCR libraries were made following a previously described method, with the TCR primers given in Table S5. Total RNA was purified with the Qiagen AllPrep DNA/RNA kit. Before analysis, reads from multiple sequencing runs of one library were combined. As for the authors' bioinformatics: Reads were retained only if an exact TCR constant sequence was present, and the retained reads were trimmed to 150 nt and grouped according to their 12-nt molecular barcodes. Reads within each barcode group were sub-clustered using a 15% Levenshtein threshold, and quality-weighted consensus sequences were constructed for each RNA molecule. Non-functional sequences were filtered out, along with any lower-count sequence sitting one edit away from another sequence. Based on a fit of two negative binomial distributions, barcode sub-clusters having less than 20% of the maximum read count were discarded. Through fastp at Q25 and MiXCR, TCRdb rebuilt clones from the public reads, retaining in-frame beta chains. Records with the same CDR3 protein are collapsed into one entry carrying the most frequent genes and DNA. It is TCRdb's table, rather than the study itself, that gives the V and J calls and clone size. Present in this sample are some 650,000 distinct CDR3 sequences, 20% of which were seen just once. The ten largest make up 0.85% of the sample.

This TCR was sampled from a human donor in good health. Some libraries in this study had Jurkat cell RNA spiked in. The chain was built from TRBV24-1 and TRBJ2-7; the D gene is possibly TRBD2, with 6 bases matching. Sequencing input: naive CD8+ T cells from blood, with Jurkat cell RNA spiked in. The sample's cell subset or site, from its label and the paper: FACS-sorted CD8+CD4-CCR7+CD45RA+ naive T cells. The DNA sequence is as follows: TGTGCCACCGGCCCGGGGGTGGGCTACGAGCAGTACTTC. Translated, this is CATGPGVGYEQYF.